The entry below gives a single T cell receptor beta chain sequence along with its context. Its antigen is not known. These data come from a study of immune cell composition in non-small cell lung cancer. General study results and limits: Lung adenocarcinomas had lower top 10 clone scores and clonality than squamous tumours. Tumour TCR-beta clonality was not significantly tied to smoking pack-years.

The repertoire was sequenced with immunoSEQ multiplex PCR; TCRdb's copy has only in-frame clones and lacks some. In the table there are roughly 2,000 clones, 81% of which are singletons. Germline CDR1 LNHDA, CDR2 SQIVND (reference sequence). The CDR3 loop spans 13 amino acids. The V gene end was trimmed by 6 bases and the J gene end by 4 bases; junction bases not matched to a gene: 1. This clonotype was sampled from a human donor with non-small cell lung cancer. Material: lung tumor tissue. This chain joins TRBV19 and TRBJ2-3, with TRBD2 matching 10 bases. For the CDR3, the DNA is TGTGCCAGTAGAGGGACTAGCGCAGATACGCAGTATTTT. Its translation is CASRGTSADTQYF.